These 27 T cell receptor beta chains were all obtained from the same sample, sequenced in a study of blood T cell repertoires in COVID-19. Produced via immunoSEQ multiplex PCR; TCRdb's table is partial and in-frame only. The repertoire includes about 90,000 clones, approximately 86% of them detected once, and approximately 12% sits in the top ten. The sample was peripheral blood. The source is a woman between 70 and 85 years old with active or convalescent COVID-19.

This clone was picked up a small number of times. CDR3 nucleotide sequence: TGTGCCAGCAGCGACCTAGTTGGCACCGGGGAGCTGTTTTTT. Its protein is CASSDLVGTGELFF. The rearrangement uses TRBV7-9 and TRBJ2-2; D is undetermined. The V gene's germline CDR1 is SEHNR and CDR2 FQNEAQ (reference sequence). V was clipped by 5 bases and J by 4 bases, with 11 bases between them. The CDR3 has 14 amino acids.

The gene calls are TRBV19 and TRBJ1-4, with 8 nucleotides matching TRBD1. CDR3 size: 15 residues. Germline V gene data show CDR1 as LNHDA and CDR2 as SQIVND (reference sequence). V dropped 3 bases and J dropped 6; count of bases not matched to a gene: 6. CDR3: CASSMGQGADEKLFF. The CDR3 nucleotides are TGTGCCAGTAGTATGGGGCAGGGGGCAGATGAAAAACTGTTTTTT.

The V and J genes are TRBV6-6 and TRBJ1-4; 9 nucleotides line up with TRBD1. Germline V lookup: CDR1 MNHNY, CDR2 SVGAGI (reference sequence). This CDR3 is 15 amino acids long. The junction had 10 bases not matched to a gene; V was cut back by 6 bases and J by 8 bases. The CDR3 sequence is CASSSLGQGGEKLFF. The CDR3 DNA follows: TGTGCCAGCAGCTCCCTGGGACAGGGAGGCGAAAAACTGTTTTTT.

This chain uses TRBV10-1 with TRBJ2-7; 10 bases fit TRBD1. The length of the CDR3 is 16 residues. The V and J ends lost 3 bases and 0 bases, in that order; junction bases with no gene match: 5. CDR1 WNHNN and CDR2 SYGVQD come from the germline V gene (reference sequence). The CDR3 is CASSDRWTGGSYEQYF. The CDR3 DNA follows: TGCGCCAGCAGTGACAGATGGACAGGGGGCTCCTACGAGCAGTACTTC.

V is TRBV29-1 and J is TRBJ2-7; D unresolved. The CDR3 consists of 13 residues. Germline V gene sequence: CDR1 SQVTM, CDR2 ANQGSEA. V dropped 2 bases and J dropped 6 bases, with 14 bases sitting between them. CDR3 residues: CSVEQLLGGEQYF. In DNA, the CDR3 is TGCAGCGTTGAACAGTTGCTTGGTGGCGAGCAGTACTTC.

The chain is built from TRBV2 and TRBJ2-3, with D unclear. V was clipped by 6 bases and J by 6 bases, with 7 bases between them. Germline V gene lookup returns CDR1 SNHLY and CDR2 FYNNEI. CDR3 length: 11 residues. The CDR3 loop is CASRAGDTQYF. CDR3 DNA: TGTGCCAGCAGGGCTGGTGATACGCAGTATTTT.

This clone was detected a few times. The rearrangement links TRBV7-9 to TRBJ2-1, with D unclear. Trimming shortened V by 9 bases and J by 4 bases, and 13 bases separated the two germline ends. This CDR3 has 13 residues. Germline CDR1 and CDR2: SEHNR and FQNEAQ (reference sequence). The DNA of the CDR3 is TGTGCCAGTAGTTATAATGCATACAATGAGCAGTTCTTC. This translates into CASSYNAYNEQFF. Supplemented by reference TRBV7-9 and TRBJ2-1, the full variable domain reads DTGVSQNPRHKITKRGQNVTFRCDPISEHNRLYWYRQTLGQGPEFLTYFQNEAQLEKSRLLSDRFSAERPKGSFSTLEIQRTEQGDSAMYLCASSYNAYNEQFFGPGTRLTVL.

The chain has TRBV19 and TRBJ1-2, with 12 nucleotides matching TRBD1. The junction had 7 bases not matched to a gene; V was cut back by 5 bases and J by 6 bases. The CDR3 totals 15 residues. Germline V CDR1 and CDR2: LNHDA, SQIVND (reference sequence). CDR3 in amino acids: CASSPGDRGRDGYTF. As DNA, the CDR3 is TGTGCCAGTAGTCCCGGGGACAGGGGGCGAGATGGCTACACCTTC.

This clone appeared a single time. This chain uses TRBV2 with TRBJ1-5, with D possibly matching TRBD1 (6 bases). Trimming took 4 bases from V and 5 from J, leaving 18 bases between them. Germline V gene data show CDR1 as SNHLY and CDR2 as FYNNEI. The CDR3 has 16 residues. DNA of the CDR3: TGTGCCAGCAGTGGGATCGGTGGACAGTCTCATCAGCCCCAGCATTTT. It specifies CASSGIGGQSHQPQHF.

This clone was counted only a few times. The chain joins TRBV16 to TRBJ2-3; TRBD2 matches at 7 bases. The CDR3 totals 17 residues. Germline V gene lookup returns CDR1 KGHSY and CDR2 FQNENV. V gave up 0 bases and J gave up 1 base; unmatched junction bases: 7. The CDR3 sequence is CASSQSLTGRGTDTQYF. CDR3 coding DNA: TGTGCCAGCAGCCAATCCCTAACGGGGAGGGGCACAGATACGCAGTATTTT.

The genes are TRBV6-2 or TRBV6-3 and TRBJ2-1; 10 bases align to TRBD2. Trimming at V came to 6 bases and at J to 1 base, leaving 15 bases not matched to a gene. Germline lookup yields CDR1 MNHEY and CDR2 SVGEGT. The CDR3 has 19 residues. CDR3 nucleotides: TGTGCCAGCAGCCCTCCCGATCCTTTACTAGCGGGGTCCTACAATGAGCAGTTCTTC. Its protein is CASSPPDPLLAGSYNEQFF.

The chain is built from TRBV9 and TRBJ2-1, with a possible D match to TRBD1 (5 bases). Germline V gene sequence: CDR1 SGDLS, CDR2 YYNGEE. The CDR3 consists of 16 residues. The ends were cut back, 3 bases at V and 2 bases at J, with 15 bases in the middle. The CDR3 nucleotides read TGTGCCAGCAGCGCACCTCCCTCGACAGCCTACAATGAGCAGTTCTTC. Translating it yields CASSAPPSTAYNEQFF. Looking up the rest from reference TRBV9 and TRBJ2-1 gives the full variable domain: DSGVTQTPKHLITATGQRVTLRCSPRSGDLSVYWYQQSLDQGLQFLIQYYNGEERAKGNILERFSAQQFPDLHSELNLSSLELGDSALYFCASSAPPSTAYNEQFFGPGTRLTVL.

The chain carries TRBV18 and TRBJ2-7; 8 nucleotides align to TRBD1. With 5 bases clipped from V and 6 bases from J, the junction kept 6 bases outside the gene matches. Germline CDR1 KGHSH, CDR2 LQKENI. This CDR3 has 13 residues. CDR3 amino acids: CASSSGQGLEQYF. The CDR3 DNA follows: TGTGCCAGCTCATCTGGACAGGGCCTCGAGCAGTACTTC. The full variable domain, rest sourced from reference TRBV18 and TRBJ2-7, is NAGVMQNPRHLVRRRGQEARLRCSPMKGHSHVYWYRQLPEEGLKFMVYLQKENIIDESGMPKERFSAEFPKEGPSILRIQQVVRGDSAAYFCASSSGQGLEQYFGPGTRLTVT.

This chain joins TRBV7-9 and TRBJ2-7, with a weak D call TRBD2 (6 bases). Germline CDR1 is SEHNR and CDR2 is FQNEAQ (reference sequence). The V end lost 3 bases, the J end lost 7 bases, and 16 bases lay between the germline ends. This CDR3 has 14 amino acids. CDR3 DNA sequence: TGTGCCAGCAGCTTTAGCGGCCGGAGTGGGGAGCAGTACTTC. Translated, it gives CASSFSGRSGEQYF.

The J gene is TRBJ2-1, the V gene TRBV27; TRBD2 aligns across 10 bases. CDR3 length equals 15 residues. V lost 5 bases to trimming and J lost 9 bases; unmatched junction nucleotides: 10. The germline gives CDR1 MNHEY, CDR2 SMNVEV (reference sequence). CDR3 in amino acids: CASSTLGTSVGEQFF. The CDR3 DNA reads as TGTGCCAGCAGTACCCTCGGGACTAGCGTTGGTGAGCAGTTCTTC.

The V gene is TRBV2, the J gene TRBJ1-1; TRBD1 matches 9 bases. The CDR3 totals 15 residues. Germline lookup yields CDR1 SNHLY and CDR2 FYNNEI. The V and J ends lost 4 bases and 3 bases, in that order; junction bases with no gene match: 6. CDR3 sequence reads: CASSAEGQGYTEAFF. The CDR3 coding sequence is TGTGCCAGCAGTGCCGAGGGACAGGGTTACACTGAAGCTTTCTTT.

This CDR3 reads CASSPTGMSGNTIYF. The CDR3 coding sequence is TGTGCCAGCAGCCCGACAGGAATGTCTGGAAACACCATATATTTT. J is TRBJ1-3 and V is TRBV16; D might be TRBD1 (6 bases). The CDR3 is 15 amino acids. V was shortened by 4 bases and J by 1 base, with 11 bases between the two germline ends. Per germline, CDR1 KGHSY and CDR2 FQNENV.

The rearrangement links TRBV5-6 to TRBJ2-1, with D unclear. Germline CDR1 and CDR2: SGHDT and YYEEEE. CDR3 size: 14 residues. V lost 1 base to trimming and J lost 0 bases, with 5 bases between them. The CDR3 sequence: CASSLYPSYNEQFF. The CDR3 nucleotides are TGTGCCAGCAGCTTGTATCCCTCCTACAATGAGCAGTTCTTC.

The CDR3 nucleotides are TGCGCCAGCAGCCTCCGGACTAGCGTGAACAATGAGCAGTTCTTC. It specifies CASSLRTSVNNEQFF. The chain couples TRBV4-1 to TRBJ2-1, with TRBD2 matching over 9 bases. Germline V CDR1 and CDR2: MGHRA, YSYEKL. The ends lost 4 bases at V and 5 bases at J; junction bases unmatched: 6. CDR3 length: 15 residues.

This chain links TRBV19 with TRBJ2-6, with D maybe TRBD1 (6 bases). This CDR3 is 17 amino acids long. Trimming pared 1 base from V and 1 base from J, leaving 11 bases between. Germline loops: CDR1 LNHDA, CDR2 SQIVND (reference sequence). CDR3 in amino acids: CASSIGATGSGANVLTF. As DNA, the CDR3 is TGTGCCAGTAGTATAGGGGCAACAGGGTCTGGGGCCAACGTCCTGACTTTC.

The CDR3 loop reads CASRRAEAFF. For the CDR3, the DNA is TGTGCCAGCAGGAGGGCTGAAGCTTTCTTT. V usage is TRBV28 and J usage is TRBJ1-1; D gene uncertain. The germline gives CDR1 MDHEN, CDR2 SYDVKM. Trimming left V 6 bases short and J 6 bases short, with 5 bases between. This CDR3 region has 10 residues.

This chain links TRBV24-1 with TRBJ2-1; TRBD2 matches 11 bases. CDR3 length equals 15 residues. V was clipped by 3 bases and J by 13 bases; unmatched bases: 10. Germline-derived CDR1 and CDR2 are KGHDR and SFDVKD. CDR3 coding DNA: TGTGCCACCAGTGATCACACCCGGACTAGCGGGCATCAGTTCTTC. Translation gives CATSDHTRTSGHQFF.

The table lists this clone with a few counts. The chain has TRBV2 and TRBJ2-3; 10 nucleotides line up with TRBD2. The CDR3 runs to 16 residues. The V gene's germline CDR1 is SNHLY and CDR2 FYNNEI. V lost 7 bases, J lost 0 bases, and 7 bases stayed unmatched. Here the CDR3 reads CASTLAGDPSTDTQYF. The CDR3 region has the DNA TGTGCCAGCACCCTAGCGGGAGATCCTAGCACAGATACGCAGTATTTT. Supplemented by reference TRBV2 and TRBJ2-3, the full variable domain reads EPEVTQTPSHQVTQMGQEVILRCVPISNHLYFYWYRQILGQKVEFLVSFYNNEISEKSEIFDDQFSVERPDGSNFTLKIRSTKLEDSAMYFCASTLAGDPSTDTQYFGPGTRLTVL.

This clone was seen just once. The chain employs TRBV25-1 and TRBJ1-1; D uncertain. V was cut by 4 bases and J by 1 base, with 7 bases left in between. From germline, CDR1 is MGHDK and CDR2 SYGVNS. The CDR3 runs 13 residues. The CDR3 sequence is CASSGQPNTEAFF. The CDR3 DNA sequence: TGTGCCAGCAGTGGACAACCGAACACTGAAGCTTTCTTT. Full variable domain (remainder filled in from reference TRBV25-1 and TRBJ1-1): EADIYQTPRYLVIGTGKKITLECSQTMGHDKMYWYQQDPGMELHLIHYSYGVNSTEKGDLSSESTVSRIRTEHFPLTLESARPSHTSQYLCASSGQPNTEAFFGQGTRLTVV.

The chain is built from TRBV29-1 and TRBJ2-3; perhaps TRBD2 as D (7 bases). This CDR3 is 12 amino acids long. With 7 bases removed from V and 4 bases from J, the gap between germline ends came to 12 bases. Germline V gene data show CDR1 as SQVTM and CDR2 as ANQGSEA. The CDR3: CSGVGGADTQYF. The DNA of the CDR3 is TGCAGCGGGGTAGGGGGGGCAGATACGCAGTATTTT.

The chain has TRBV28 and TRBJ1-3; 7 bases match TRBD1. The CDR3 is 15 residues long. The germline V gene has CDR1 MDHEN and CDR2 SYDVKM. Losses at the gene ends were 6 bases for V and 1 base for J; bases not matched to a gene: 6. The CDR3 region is CASRLGTDSGNTIYF. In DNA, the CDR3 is TGTGCCAGCAGACTCGGGACAGATTCTGGAAACACCATATATTTT. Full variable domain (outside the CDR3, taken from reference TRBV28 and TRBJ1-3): DVKVTQSSRYLVKRTGEKVFLECVQDMDHENMFWYRQDPGLGLRLIYFSYDVKMKEKGDIPEGYSVSREKKERFSLILESASTNQTSMYLCASRLGTDSGNTIYFGEGSWLTVV.

The CDR3 coding sequence is TGTGCCAGCAGATTCGGACAGGGCACCGGGGAGCTGTTTTTT. Translated: CASRFGQGTGELFF. The rearrangement joins TRBV7-2 to TRBJ2-2; the match to TRBD1 covers 8 bases. CDR3 size: 14 residues. Trimming took 6 bases from V and 4 from J; bases not matched to a gene: 4. CDR1 is SGHTA and CDR2 is FQGNSA in the germline V gene.